This T cell receptor (beta chain) emerged from a study of cytomegalovirus exposure and HLA in healthy donors. Looking at the study overall: Sequencing of some 200 million T cells in an earlier analysis found under 120 million unique TCR beta sequences.

The CDR3 runs 17 residues. 13 Jbeta primers and 60 Vbeta primers were used for the PCR. The method was immunoSEQ multiplex PCR; TCRdb's version includes in-frame clones alone and lacks a portion of them. This repertoire shows about 110,000 clones, over 70% found once; its top ten account for around 4.3%. Sequencing used PBMCs. The V call is TRBV12-2, the J call TRBJ2-3; TRBD1, as called in the table, went unchecked against the DNA. TRBV12-2 corresponds to a pseudogene. This sequence originates from a woman in her thirties or forties in good health and CMV-seropositive. DNA for the CDR3: TGTGCAAGTCGCTTAATGGGGACAGGGCCTAGCACAGATACGCAGTATTTT. Translation: CASRLMGTGPSTDTQYF.